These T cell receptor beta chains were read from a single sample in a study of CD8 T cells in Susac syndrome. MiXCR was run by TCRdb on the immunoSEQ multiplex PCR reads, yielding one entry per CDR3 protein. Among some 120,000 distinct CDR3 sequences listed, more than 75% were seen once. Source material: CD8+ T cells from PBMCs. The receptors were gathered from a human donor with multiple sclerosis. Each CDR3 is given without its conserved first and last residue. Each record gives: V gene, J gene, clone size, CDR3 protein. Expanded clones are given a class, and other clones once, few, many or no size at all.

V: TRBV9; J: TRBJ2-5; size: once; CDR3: ASSWDPQETQY
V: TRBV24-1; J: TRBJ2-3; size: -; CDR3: ATRDPSTDTQY
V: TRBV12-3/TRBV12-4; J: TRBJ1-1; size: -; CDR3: ASSLNSMNTEAF
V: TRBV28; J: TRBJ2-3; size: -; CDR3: ASSPSGGGTDTQY
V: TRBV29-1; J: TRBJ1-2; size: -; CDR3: SVAMTYGYT
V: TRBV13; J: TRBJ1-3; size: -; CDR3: ASSTLDGDSGNTIY
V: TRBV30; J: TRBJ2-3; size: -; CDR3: AWSVLLADTQY
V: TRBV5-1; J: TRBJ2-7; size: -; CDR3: ASRWGSYSSYEQY
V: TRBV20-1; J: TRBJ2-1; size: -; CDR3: SANPYNEQF
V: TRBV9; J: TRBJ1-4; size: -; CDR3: ASSGWGVTNEKLF
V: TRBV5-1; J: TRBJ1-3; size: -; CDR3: ASSLGDLVDTIY
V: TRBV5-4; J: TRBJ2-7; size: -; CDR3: ASSVIPGLSSYEQY
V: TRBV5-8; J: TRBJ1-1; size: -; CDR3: ASSPRGGSEAF
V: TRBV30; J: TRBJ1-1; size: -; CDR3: ALNSGRTEAF
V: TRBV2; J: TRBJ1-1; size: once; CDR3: ASIDRLGNTEAF
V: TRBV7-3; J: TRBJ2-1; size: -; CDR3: ASSLRGVGNEQF
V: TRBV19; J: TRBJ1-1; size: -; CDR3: ASSNGNTEAF
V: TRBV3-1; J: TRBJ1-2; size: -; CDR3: ASSPYGGPNYGYT
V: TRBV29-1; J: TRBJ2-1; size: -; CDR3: SATTGNEQF
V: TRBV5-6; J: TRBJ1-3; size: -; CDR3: ASSVISSGNTIY
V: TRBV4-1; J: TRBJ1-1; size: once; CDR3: ASSHHGAANTEAF
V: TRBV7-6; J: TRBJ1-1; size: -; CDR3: ASSLESLGTEAF
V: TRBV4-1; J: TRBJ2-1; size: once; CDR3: ASRNRDGYYNEQF
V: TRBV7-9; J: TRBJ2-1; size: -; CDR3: ASIRSGLAGEQF
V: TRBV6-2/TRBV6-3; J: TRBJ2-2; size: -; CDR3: ASSWVTGELF
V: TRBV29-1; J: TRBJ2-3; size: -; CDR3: SVEDREGQGDTQY
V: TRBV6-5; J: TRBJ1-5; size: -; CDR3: ASRLGLGEPQH
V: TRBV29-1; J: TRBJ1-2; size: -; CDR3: SVGTGANYGYT
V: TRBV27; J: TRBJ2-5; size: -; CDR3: ASRTSGSVETQY
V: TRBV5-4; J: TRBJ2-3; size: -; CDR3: ASSLALAGGGTDTQY
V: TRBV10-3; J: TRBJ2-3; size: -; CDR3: AISDPGTGTDTQY
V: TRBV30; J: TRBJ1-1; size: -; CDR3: AWSWITEAF